One sample yielded the 29 T cell receptor beta chains listed below, sequenced in a study of blood T cells in healthy people across ages. PCR was performed a second time for roughly 7 to 12 cycles using a sample-barcoded 5' primer and a J-beta primer mix. TCRdb processed the 5' RACE reads anew with MiXCR; each CDR3 protein has one entry. The table includes around 650,000 distinct CDR3 sequences, about 32% detected once. The sample consisted of blood. The receptors stem from an elderly woman in good health.

This clonotype was counted only a few times. The chain uses TRBV5-1 and TRBJ2-2, with D unclear. CDR3 length equals 15 residues. Germline V lookup: CDR1 SGHRS, CDR2 YFSETQ. Trimming stripped 0 bases from V and 4 bases from J, with 10 bases between. The CDR3 sequence is CASSLVGSGTGELFF. The DNA for the CDR3 is TGCGCCAGCAGCTTGGTAGGCTCGGGCACCGGGGAGCTGTTTTTT.

Comments on this clonotype: The junction and the germline gene differ at one end; a read error may be behind it. This chain uses TRBV30 with TRBJ1-2, with D maybe TRBD1 (5 bases). The CDR3 runs 15 residues. Germline lookup yields CDR1 GTSNPN and CDR2 SVGIG (reference sequence). The CDR3 loop reads CAWSVPGRGNYGHTF. The CDR3, as DNA: TGTGCCTGGAGTGTACCGGGGCGCGGGAACTATGGCCACACCTTC.

This clonotype was observed at least ten times. The chain is built from TRBV9 and TRBJ2-7; 8 bases map to TRBD2. V was pared by 2 bases and J by 0 bases, with 4 bases of the junction left unmatched. The CDR3 extends over 15 amino acids. CDR1 and CDR2 from the germline V gene are SGDLS and YYNGEE. CDR3: CASSVGGAGSYEQYF. As DNA, the CDR3 is TGTGCCAGCAGCGTCGGGGGGGCCGGCTCCTACGAGCAGTACTTC.

This clonotype has more than one count but fewer than ten. A single base separates this from a much larger clone, so it may be a read error. The chain uses TRBV29-1 and TRBJ2-4; D is tentatively TRBD1 or TRBD2 (5 bases each). The V gene lost 2 bases and the J gene lost 13 bases, with 21 bases spanning the gap. Looked up from germline, CDR1 is SQVTM and CDR2 is ANQGSEA. The CDR3 consists of 14 residues. CDR3 sequence (DNA): TGCAGCGTTGAACAGGGAGAAAGGTTCAATGAGCAGTACTTC. Amino acid sequence: CSVEQGERFNEQYF.

This clonotype was counted many times. This chain uses TRBV7-2 with TRBJ2-3; tentatively, D is TRBD2 (7 bases). Looked up from germline, CDR1 is SGHTA and CDR2 is FQGNSA. The CDR3 has 15 amino acids. V was trimmed by 2 bases and J by 1 base, leaving 10 bases between them. The DNA for the CDR3 is TGTGCCAGCAGCTTAACGGGGGGCCGCACAGATACGCAGTATTTT. It yields the protein CASSLTGGRTDTQYF.

This clonotype occurred many times. The V and J genes are TRBV20-1 and TRBJ2-3; 11 nucleotides match TRBD2. Germline assignment: CDR1 DFQATT and CDR2 SNEGSKA (reference sequence). The CDR3 is 18 amino acids. V lost 5 bases and J lost 0; bases outside the gene matches: 13. The CDR3 DNA reads TGCAGTGCTCTCCAGAGGGTAACTAGCGGGGGTAGCACAGATACGCAGTATTTT. Encoded protein: CSALQRVTSGGSTDTQYF.

This clonotype has only a few counts. The chain employs TRBV29-1 and TRBJ1-1; weak D call: TRBD1 (5 bases). The germline gives CDR1 SQVTM, CDR2 ANQGSEA. With 2 bases removed from V and 6 bases from J, the gap between germline ends came to 7 bases. The CDR3 loop spans 11 amino acids. CDR3 amino acids: CSVERGAEAFF. The CDR3 DNA sequence: TGCAGCGTTGAACGGGGGGCTGAAGCTTTCTTT.

There are many counts of this clonotype. This may stem from a read error, because a much larger clone lies one nucleotide away. The chain employs TRBV20-1 and TRBJ2-3; no firm D call. Germline CDR1 DFQATT, CDR2 SNEGSKA (reference sequence). V lost 2 bases, J lost 6 bases, and 6 bases lay in between. The CDR3 runs to 11 residues. The CDR3 spells CSARLGDTQYF. CDR3 bases: TGCAGTGCTAGACTCGGGGATACGCAGTATTTT.

V usage is TRBV20-1 and J usage is TRBJ2-1; a weak D match, TRBD2 (6 bases). Germline CDR1 is DFQATT and CDR2 is SNEGSKA (reference sequence). The CDR3 runs to 14 residues. Trimming cost V 6 bases and J 10 bases, with 22 bases left between them. CDR3 loop: CSAGGTGIKKEQFF. In nucleotides, the CDR3 is TGCAGTGCCGGGGGAACAGGCATAAAGAAGGAGCAGTTCTTC.

As for this clonotype: A much larger clone differs by one base, so this may be a read error. The chain couples TRBV24-1 to TRBJ2-3; 7 bases fit TRBD2. The germline gives CDR1 KGHDR, CDR2 SFDVKD. The CDR3 sequence is 16 residues long. The V and J ends lost 5 bases and 2 bases, in that order; junction bases with no gene match: 9. CDR3 loop: CATSGSAGDYTDTQYF. The CDR3, as DNA: TGTGCCACCAGTGGTTCTGCGGGGGATTACACAGATACGCAGTATTTT.

This clonotype was seen repeatedly, ten times or more. The chain has TRBV11-1 and TRBJ2-7; weak D call: TRBD1 (8 bases). Germline CDR1 SGHAT, CDR2 FQDESV (reference sequence). The V end lost 5 bases, the J end lost 5 bases, and 22 bases lay between the germline ends. The CDR3 is 16 amino acids. CDR3 nucleotide sequence: TGTGCCAGCAGCGGGGGGGAAATGGCAGGGGGCAACGAGCAGTACTTC. As protein: CASSGGEMAGGNEQYF.

This clonotype was counted ten times or more. J is TRBJ2-5 and V is TRBV5-1, with D perhaps TRBD2 (6 bases). CDR1 SGHRS and CDR2 YFSETQ come from the germline V gene. The CDR3 is 17 amino acids. V gave up 2 bases and J gave up 2 bases, with 19 bases separating them. The CDR3 is CASSLRGLPPIQETQYF. DNA for the CDR3: TGCGCCAGCAGCTTAAGGGGACTGCCGCCCATTCAAGAGACCCAGTACTTC.

The rearrangement uses TRBV6-2 or TRBV6-3 and TRBJ1-1; the D is unclear. The germline V gene has CDR1 MNHEY and CDR2 SVGEGT. The CDR3 extends over 16 amino acids. The V gene lost 6 bases and the J gene lost 0 bases, with 17 bases spanning the gap. Written as DNA, the CDR3 is TGTGCCAGCAGCGAGTCTCAGATACTTTTGAACACTGAAGCTTTCTTT. It specifies CASSESQILLNTEAFF.

The V call is TRBV5-1, the J call TRBJ1-4, with D perhaps TRBD1 (6 bases). This CDR3 comprises 16 residues. Germline V CDR1 and CDR2: SGHRS, YFSETQ. V was shortened by 2 bases and J by 3 bases, with 14 bases between the two germline ends. CDR3 nucleotides: TGCGCCAGCAGCTTCGGGGGGGCGCCGCCTAATGAAAAACTGTTTTTT. It specifies CASSFGGAPPNEKLFF.

This clonotype was observed many times. This sequence joins TRBV7-6 and TRBJ1-2; possible D gene TRBD1, 5 bases. The CDR3 is made up of 13 amino acids. CDR1 and CDR2 from the germline V gene are SGHVS and FNYEAQ. V was pared by 3 bases and J by 6 bases, with 11 bases between. The CDR3 protein is CASSFSRVDGYTF. DNA of the CDR3: TGTGCCAGCAGCTTTAGCAGGGTCGATGGCTACACCTTC.

On this clonotype: This may be a read error, as it is one base from a much larger clone. V usage is TRBV29-1 and J usage is TRBJ1-2, with TRBD1 as a possible D gene (6 bases). Per the germline V gene, CDR1 is SQVTM and CDR2 is ANQGSEA. There are 14 residues in the CDR3. V was cut by 7 bases and J by 5 bases, with 20 bases left in between. The CDR3 region is CSGLPLGGAYGYTF. For the CDR3, the DNA is TGCAGCGGCCTGCCCTTAGGGGGGGCATATGGCTACACCTTC.

This clonotype has a count of ten or more. V usage is TRBV15 and J usage is TRBJ2-3; TRBD1 matches 9 bases. This CDR3 contains 14 residues. Germline loops: CDR1 LNHNV, CDR2 YYDKDF (reference sequence). V trimming: 4 bases; J trimming: 4 bases; junction bases outside the gene matches: 3. The DNA of the CDR3 is TGTGCCACCAGCACGGGACAGGGCCCAGATACGCAGTATTTT. Amino acids: CATSTGQGPDTQYF.

The chain links TRBV12-3 or TRBV12-4 to TRBJ2-3; D gene ambiguous. The V end lost 3 bases, the J end lost 0 bases, and 10 bases lay between the germline ends. The CDR3 is 15 residues long. In DNA, the CDR3 is TGTGCCAGCAGTTTTTTTATGGGTAGCACAGATACGCAGTATTTT. Encoded protein: CASSFFMGSTDTQYF.

This clonotype was recorded a few times. A clone one base away is much larger, so this may be a read error. V gene TRBV12-3 or TRBV12-4 combines with J gene TRBJ2-7; 8 bases align to TRBD1. This CDR3 contains 15 residues. The J segment lost 7 bases and the V segment lost 6 bases, leaving 14 bases of the junction unmatched. The chain's CDR3 is CASRYGQGPYNEQYF. CDR3 nucleotide sequence: TGTGCCAGCAGATATGGACAGGGTCCCTACAATGAGCAGTACTTC.

This clonotype was counted ten times or more. The chain joins TRBV20-1 to TRBJ1-2; 8 positions agree with TRBD1. After removal of 4 bases from V and 6 bases from J, the junction contained 10 bases not matched to a gene. The germline V gene has CDR1 DFQATT and CDR2 SNEGSKA (reference sequence). This CDR3 contains 14 residues. CDR3 region: CSATETGVIHGYTF. In DNA, the CDR3 is TGCAGTGCTACGGAGACAGGGGTAATCCATGGCTACACCTTC.

This clonotype was counted many times. The chain uses TRBV20-1 and TRBJ2-7; the D gene could be TRBD1 or TRBD2 (6 bases each). Germline assignment: CDR1 DFQATT and CDR2 SNEGSKA (reference sequence). V lost 5 bases and J lost 7, with 21 bases in between. The CDR3 has 14 amino acids. The CDR3 reads CSAGGRRRMGEQYF. In DNA, the CDR3 is TGCAGTGCTGGGGGGCGGCGACGGATGGGGGAGCAGTACTTC.

This clonotype has a single count. A read error may be the cause here, since a much bigger clone is one base away. The gene calls are TRBV29-1 and TRBJ1-5; perhaps TRBD1 as D (5 bases). CDR1 is SQVTM, CDR2 ANQGSEA, per germline. The CDR3 totals 16 residues. CDR3 DNA sequence: TGCAACGTTGAAGATGCGGGGGGAGTTGGCAATCAGCCCCAGCATTTT. It yields the protein CNVEDAGGVGNQPQHF.

This clonotype showed up just a few times. The chain combines TRBV20-1 with TRBJ1-1; D is unclear. Trimming took 3 bases from V and 9 from J, leaving 8 bases between them. Germline CDR1 DFQATT, CDR2 SNEGSKA (reference sequence). The CDR3 extends over 10 amino acids. In nucleotides, the CDR3 is TGCAGTGCTAGCCCGATACAAGCTTTCTTT. Amino acids: CSASPIQAFF.

This clonotype was seen only a few times. The V and J genes are TRBV4-2 and TRBJ1-4; tentative D call: TRBD1 (5 bases). Germline V lookup: CDR1 LGHNA, CDR2 YNFKEQ. The CDR3 is made up of 15 amino acids. Trimming took 0 bases from V and 8 from J, leaving 13 bases between them. The DNA for the CDR3 is TGTGCCAGCAGCCAAGATTCAGGGAGGGGAGAAAAACTGTTTTTT. Translation: CASSQDSGRGEKLFF.

With regard to this clonotype: With a much larger clone just one base away, this may be a read error. The chain carries TRBV27 and TRBJ2-1; TRBD1 agrees at 9 bases. The J call may be in error: the DNA end matches TRBJ2-7 better. CDR1 and CDR2 from the germline V gene are MNHEY and SMNVEV (reference sequence). The CDR3 sequence is 15 residues long. In DNA, the CDR3 is TGTGCCAACAGTCAATACAGGGGGCTCAGTAGCGAGCAGTACTTC. Protein product: CANSQYRGLSSEQYF.

This clonotype was detected a few times. CDR3 in amino acids: CASSRGRAANEKLFF. DNA for the CDR3: TGTGCCAGCAGCCGAGGACGGGCCGCTAATGAAAAACTGTTTTTT. This chain uses TRBV9 with TRBJ1-4; D remains unclear. With 4 bases removed from V and 3 bases from J, the gap between germline ends came to 13 bases. Germline CDR1 reads SGDLS; CDR2 reads YYNGEE. This CDR3 has 15 residues.

In its sample, this clonotype was seen a few times. One end of the junction varies from germline; a read error may be responsible. The chain recombines TRBV5-1 with TRBJ2-3, with D possibly being TRBD1 or TRBD2 (5 bases each). The CDR3 contains 16 residues. The germline V gene has CDR1 SGHRS and CDR2 YFSETQ. This CDR3 is CASSEGRYEGTGTQYF. For the CDR3, the DNA is TGCGCCAGCAGCGAGGGACGGTACGAAGGCACAGGTACGCAGTATTTT. The full variable domain, with the rest looked up from reference TRBV5-1 and TRBJ2-3, is KAGVTQTPRYLIKTRGQQVTLSCSPISGHRSVSWYQQTPGQGLQFLFEYFSETQRNKGNFPGRFSGRQFSNSRSEMNVSTLELGDSALYLCASSEGRYEGTGTQYFGPGTRLTVL.

At least ten counts were recorded for this clonotype. J is TRBJ1-1 and V is TRBV29-1; D is undetermined. The V and J ends lost 2 bases and 5 bases respectively, with 6 bases between them. The CDR3 contains 11 residues. CDR1 SQVTM and CDR2 ANQGSEA come from the germline V gene. CDR3 coding DNA: TGCAGCGTTGAATCGCGGACTGAAGCTTTCTTT. Protein: CSVESRTEAFF.

Note on this clonotype: A much larger clone is a single base away; this may be a read error. This chain joins TRBV19 and TRBJ2-7; D might be TRBD2 (5 bases). This CDR3 has 14 residues. The V gene's germline CDR1 is LNHDA and CDR2 SQIVND (reference sequence). The CDR3 loop reads CASSTSGPGNEPYF. The CDR3 DNA sequence: TGTGCCAGTAGTACGAGCGGCCCGGGAAATGAGCCGTACTTC.